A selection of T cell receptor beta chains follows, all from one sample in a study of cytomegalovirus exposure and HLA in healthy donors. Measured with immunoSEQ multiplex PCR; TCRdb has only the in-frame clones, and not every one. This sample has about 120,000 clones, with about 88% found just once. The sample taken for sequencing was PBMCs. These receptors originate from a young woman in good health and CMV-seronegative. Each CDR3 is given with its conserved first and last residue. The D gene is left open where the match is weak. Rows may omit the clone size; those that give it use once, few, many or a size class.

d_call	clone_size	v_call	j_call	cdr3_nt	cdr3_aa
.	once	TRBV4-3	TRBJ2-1	TGCGCCAGCAGCCAAGAGGCAGCGGTCTCCTACAATGAGCAGTTCTTC	CASSQEAAVSYNEQFF
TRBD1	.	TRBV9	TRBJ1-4	TGTGCCAGCAGCGTAGCGGGACAGGGGCATCTCAGTAATGAAAAACTGTTTTTT	CASSVAGQGHLSNEKLFF
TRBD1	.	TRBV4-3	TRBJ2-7	TGCGCCAGCAGCCAGGGACAGGGGTACTACGAGCAGTACTTC	CASSQGQGYYEQYF
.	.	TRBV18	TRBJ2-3	TGTGCCAGCTCGCATGGACAAAGCACAGATACGCAGTATTTT	CASSHGQSTDTQYF
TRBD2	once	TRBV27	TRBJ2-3	TGTGCCAGCAGTCCCTTAGCGGGACTGGGGCAGTATTTT	CASSPLAGLGQYF
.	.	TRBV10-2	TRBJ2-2	TGCGCCAGCAGAGGGGCCTCGTATCCCGATCCCCTCACCGGGGAGCTGTTTTTT	CASRGASYPDPLTGELFF
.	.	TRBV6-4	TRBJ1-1	TGTGCCAGCAGTGCTTCGGGACATATGAACACTGAAGCTTTCTTT	CASSASGHMNTEAFF
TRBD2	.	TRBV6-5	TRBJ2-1	TGTGCCAGCAGTTACTCGACACTAGCGGTGAGGGGTGAGCAGTTCTTC	CASSYSTLAVRGEQFF
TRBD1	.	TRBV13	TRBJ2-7	TGTGCCAGCAGCTCCGGGACAGGGTACGAGCAGTACTTC	CASSSGTGYEQYF
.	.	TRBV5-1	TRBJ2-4	TGCGCCAGCAGCTTGGGGGACTCGGACATTCAGTACTTC	CASSLGDSDIQYF
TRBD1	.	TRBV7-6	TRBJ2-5	TGTGCCAGCAGCTTAGGAACAGGGGAAGAGACCCAGTACTTC	CASSLGTGEETQYF
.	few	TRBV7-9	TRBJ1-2	TGTGCCAGCAGCTTAGGGGAGCGGGGCTACACCTTC	CASSLGERGYTF
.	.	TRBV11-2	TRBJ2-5	TGTGCCAGCAGCTTAGCAGGGGCGGCCACCAGCCAAGAGACCCAGTACTTC	CASSLAGAATSQETQYF
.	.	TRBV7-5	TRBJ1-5	TGTGTCAGAAGCTTTTGTAGCGGCAATCAGCCCCAGCATTTT	CVRSFCSGNQPQHF
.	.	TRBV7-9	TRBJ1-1	TGTGCCAGCAGCCTAGAGTACAGCCCGAACACTGAAGCTTTCTTT	CASSLEYSPNTEAFF
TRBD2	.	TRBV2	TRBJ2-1	TGTGCCAGCCCAACCCGGGAGGGGGGGGCCATATCTGAGCAGTTCTTC	CASPTREGGAISEQFF
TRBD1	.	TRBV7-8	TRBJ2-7	TGTGCCAGCAGCGTGACAGGGGGACGCGAGCAGTACTTC	CASSVTGGREQYF
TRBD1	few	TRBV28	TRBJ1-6	TGTGCCAGCAGCCAACAGGGGGTGCGAAGATCACCCCTCCACTTT	CASSQQGVRRSPLHF
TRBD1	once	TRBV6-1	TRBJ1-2	TGTGCCAGCAGCCTAGCTGGGACAGGGGGCTATGGCTACACCTTC	CASSLAGTGGYGYTF
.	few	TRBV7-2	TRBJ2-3	TGTGCCAGCAGTCGTCCCGGGGAACTCACAGATACGCAGTATTTT	CASSRPGELTDTQYF
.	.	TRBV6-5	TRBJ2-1	TGTGCCAGCAGTTACGCACAGGCCTACAATGAGCAGTTCTTC	CASSYAQAYNEQFF
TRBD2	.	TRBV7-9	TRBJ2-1	TGTGCCAGCAGCTTCCCGACTAGCGGGAGGGCCACCTTCAATGAGCAGTTCTTC	CASSFPTSGRATFNEQFF
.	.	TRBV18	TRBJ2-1	TGTGCCAGCTCACCACTTGACGGGAATGAGCAGTTCTTC	CASSPLDGNEQFF
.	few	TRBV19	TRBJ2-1	TGTGCCAGTAGTATAGGGGGGAGGAGGTCCTACAATGAGCAGTTCTTC	CASSIGGRRSYNEQFF
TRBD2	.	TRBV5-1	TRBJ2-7	TGCGCCAGCAGCTCTGGACTAGCGGGACCGTTTATAACCTACGAGCAGTACTTC	CASSSGLAGPFITYEQYF
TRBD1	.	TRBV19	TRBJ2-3	TGTGCCAGTAGTCCTTGGACAGGGATGGGGTCAGATACGCAGTATTTT	CASSPWTGMGSDTQYF
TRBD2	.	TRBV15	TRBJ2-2	TGTGCCACCAGCAGAGGACTAGCGGCGAACACCGGGGAGCTGTTTTTT	CATSRGLAANTGELFF
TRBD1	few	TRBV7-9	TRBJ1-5	TGTGCCAGCAGCACGGACAGGTCGGGAAATCAGCCCCAGCATTTT	CASSTDRSGNQPQHF
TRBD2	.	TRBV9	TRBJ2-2	TGTGCCAGCAGCAGCGAGCGGGGAACAAACACCGGGGAGCTGTTTTTT	CASSSERGTNTGELFF
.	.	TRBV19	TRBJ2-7	TGTGCCAGTAGTGCTGACAGGAGTTGGACCTACGAGCAGTACTTC	CASSADRSWTYEQYF
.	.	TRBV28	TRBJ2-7	TGTGCCAGCAGTTTTGGGGCAGTCCACGAGCAGTACTTC	CASSFGAVHEQYF
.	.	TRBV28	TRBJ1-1	TGTGCCAGCGGCAGTTCACCGGCAGGAAAAACTGAAGCTTTCTTT	CASGSSPAGKTEAFF
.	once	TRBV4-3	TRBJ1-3	TGCGCCAGCAGCCAAGAACCGAGCTCTGGAAACACCATATATTTT	CASSQEPSSGNTIYF
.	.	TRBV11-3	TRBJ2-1	TGTGCCAGCAGCTTAGGCCTTAGCGGTTTCTACAATGAGCAGTTCTTC	CASSLGLSGFYNEQFF
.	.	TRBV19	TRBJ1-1	TGTGCCAGCCCCCGGGGGGGGCTAGGAATATCCAAGAACACTGAAGCTTTCTTT	CASPRGGLGISKNTEAFF
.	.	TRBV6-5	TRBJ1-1	TGTGCCAGCAGCTCTCCGGGACAATCAAACACTGAAGCTTTCTTT	CASSSPGQSNTEAFF
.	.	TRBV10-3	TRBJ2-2	TGTGCCATCAGTGAGGGGGCTGCGGACGGGGAGCTGTTTTTT	CAISEGAADGELFF
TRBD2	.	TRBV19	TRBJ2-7	TGTGCCAGTAGTCGAAGCGGGATGTACCTTGGCGACGAGCAGTACTTC	CASSRSGMYLGDEQYF
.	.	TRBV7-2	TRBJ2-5	TGTGCCAGCAGCTTGGGGGGCGGGGGCCCTGGGGAGACCCAGTACTTC	CASSLGGGGPGETQYF
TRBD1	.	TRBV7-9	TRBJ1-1	TGTGCCAGCAGCTTATTAATAGATTGGGACAGGGGGACTGACACTGAAGCTTTCTTT	CASSLLIDWDRGTDTEAFF
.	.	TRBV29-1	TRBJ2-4	TGCAGCGTTGGACAATTGGCCAAAAACATTCAGTACTTC	CSVGQLAKNIQYF
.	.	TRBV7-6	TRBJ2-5	TGTGCCAGCAGCTTAGGGGCTAGCGTTCGTGGAGAGACCCAGTACTTC	CASSLGASVRGETQYF
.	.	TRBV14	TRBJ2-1	TGTGCCAGCAGCCATGCTTTGGGTAGGAGGGCCGATGAGCAGTTCTTC	CASSHALGRRADEQFF
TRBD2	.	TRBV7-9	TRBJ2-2	TGTGCCAGCAGCTTATACCAGGGAGGGGCCGGGGAGCTGTTTTTT	CASSLYQGGAGELFF
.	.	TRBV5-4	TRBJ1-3	TGTGCCAGCAGCGGGGGGGGGCCTGGAAACACCATATATTTT	CASSGGGPGNTIYF